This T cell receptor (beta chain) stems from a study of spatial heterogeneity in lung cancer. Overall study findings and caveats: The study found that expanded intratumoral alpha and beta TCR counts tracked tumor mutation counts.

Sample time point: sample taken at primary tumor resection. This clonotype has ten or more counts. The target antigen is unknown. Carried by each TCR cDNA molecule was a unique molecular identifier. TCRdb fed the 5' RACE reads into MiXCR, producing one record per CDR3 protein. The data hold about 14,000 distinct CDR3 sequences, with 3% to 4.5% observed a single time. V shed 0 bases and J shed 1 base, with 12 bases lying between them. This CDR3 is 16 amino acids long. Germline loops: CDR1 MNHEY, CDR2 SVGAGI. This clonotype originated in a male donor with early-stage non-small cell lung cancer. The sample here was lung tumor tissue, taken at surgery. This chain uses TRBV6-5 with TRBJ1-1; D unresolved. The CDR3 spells CASSYSTGSRNTEAFF. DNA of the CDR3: TGTGCCAGCAGTTACTCCACGGGGAGTAGGAACACTGAAGCTTTCTTT.